The 26 T cell receptor beta chains below were found in one sample sequenced in a study of blood T cell repertoires in COVID-19. Profiling relied on immunoSEQ multiplex PCR, and the TCRdb table lists in-frame clones only, not all of them. In the table there are roughly 100,000 clones, about 91% of which are singletons. Material: peripheral blood. Every receptor here comes from a human donor in a cohort sampled during active COVID-19.

The chain uses TRBV6-5 and TRBJ2-3, with TRBD1 identical over 10 bases. CDR1 MNHEY and CDR2 SVGAGI come from the germline V gene. V lost 6 bases, J lost 4 bases, and 4 bases stayed unmatched. This CDR3 is 14 amino acids long. The CDR3 spells CASRRQGAADTQYF. The CDR3 region has the DNA TGTGCCAGCAGGAGACAGGGGGCGGCAGATACGCAGTATTTT.

The V gene is TRBV6-2 or TRBV6-3, the J gene TRBJ2-7; D is perhaps TRBD2 (7 bases). The CDR3 runs to 14 residues. Trimming shortened V by 5 bases and J by 3 bases, and 14 bases separated the two germline ends. The germline V gene encodes CDR1 MNHEY and CDR2 SVGEGT. The CDR3 nucleotides are TGTGCCAGCAGTAACGGGGGCGGGGGCTACGAGCAGTACTTC. It encodes CASSNGGGGYEQYF.

The chain combines TRBV6-2 or TRBV6-3 with TRBJ1-5; 12 bases agree with TRBD1. The germline CDR1 and CDR2 sequences are MNHEY and SVGEGT. The V and J ends lost 6 bases and 5 bases, in that order; junction bases with no gene match: 5. The CDR3 has 15 amino acids. The CDR3 reads CASSPGTGGYQPQHF. DNA of the CDR3: TGTGCCAGCAGCCCCGGGACAGGGGGCTATCAGCCCCAGCATTTT.

This chain links TRBV7-2 with TRBJ1-1, with 7 bases fitting TRBD1. The CDR3 is made up of 15 amino acids. Germline V gene lookup returns CDR1 SGHTA and CDR2 FQGNSA. Trimming cost V 5 bases and J 5 bases; bases outside gene matches: 11. Written as DNA, the CDR3 is TGTGCCAGCAGCCCCAACAGGGGAATGCGGACTGAAGCTTTCTTT. Encoded protein: CASSPNRGMRTEAFF.

This clone came up once. The chain couples TRBV27 to TRBJ1-3; D possibly corresponds to TRBD1 (6 bases). CDR1 and CDR2 from the germline V gene are MNHEY and SMNVEV (reference sequence). The CDR3 runs 13 residues. With 6 bases removed from V and 3 bases from J, the gap between germline ends came to 9 bases. The CDR3 bases are TGTGCCAGCAGGTCAGGGGTTGGAAACACCATATATTTT. Translation gives CASRSGVGNTIYF.

V usage is TRBV15 and J usage is TRBJ2-7, with TRBD2 matching 8 bases. V shed 1 base and J 4 bases; nucleotides not matched to a gene: 6. This CDR3 region has 15 residues. The germline V gene encodes CDR1 LNHNV and CDR2 YYDKDF (reference sequence). The CDR3 bases are TGTGCCACCAGCAGAGCTCGGGGGGGCATATACGAGCAGTACTTC. Protein product: CATSRARGGIYEQYF.

The chain combines TRBV4-3 with TRBJ2-2, with D hard to call. Germline CDR1 and CDR2: LGHNA and YSLEER. The CDR3 length is 14 residues. The V end lost 0 bases, the J end lost 3 bases, and 5 bases lay between the germline ends. DNA for the CDR3: TGCGCCAGCAGCCAAGATCATTACACCGGGGAGCTGTTTTTT. This codes for CASSQDHYTGELFF.

The rearrangement links TRBV19 to TRBJ2-2, with 8 bases matching TRBD2. The V segment lost 10 bases and the J segment 4 bases; nucleotides outside the gene matches: 11. Germline loops: CDR1 LNHDA, CDR2 SQIVND (reference sequence). CDR3 length equals 15 residues. The CDR3 sequence is CATTQRGFSTGELFF. DNA for the CDR3: TGTGCCACCACCCAGCGGGGGTTTAGCACCGGGGAGCTGTTTTTT. The full variable domain, completed using reference TRBV19 and TRBJ2-2, is DGGITQSPKYLFRKEGQNVTLSCEQNLNHDAMYWYRQDPGQGLRLIYYSQIVNDFQKGDIAEGYSVSREKKESFPLTVTSAQKNPTAFYLCATTQRGFSTGELFFGEGSRLTVL.

This clone showed up just once. The rearrangement links TRBV27 to TRBJ1-1, with D perhaps TRBD1 (5 bases). The CDR3 has 15 amino acids. CDR1 and CDR2 from the germline V gene are MNHEY and SMNVEV (reference sequence). Trimming cost V 2 bases and J 1 base, with 11 bases left between them. The CDR3 DNA sequence: TGTGCCAGCAGTTTAGGGCTGGGGCCGAACACTGAAGCTTTCTTT. It is translated as CASSLGLGPNTEAFF.

The J gene is TRBJ2-6, the V gene TRBV4-3, with TRBD1 matching over 10 bases. Trimming took 0 bases from V and 0 from J; bases not matched to a gene: 8. CDR3 length: 20 amino acids. The germline gives CDR1 LGHNA, CDR2 YSLEER. The CDR3 bases are TGCGCCAGCAGCCAAGAGAGGGGACAGGGGATAGGCTCTGGGGCCAACGTCCTGACTTTC. This codes for CASSQERGQGIGSGANVLTF.

The V call is TRBV28, the J call TRBJ2-7, with TRBD2 identical over 12 bases. The CDR3 runs to 15 residues. Losses at the gene ends were 7 bases for V and 4 bases for J; bases not matched to a gene: 8. Germline values: CDR1 MDHEN, CDR2 SYDVKM. In DNA form, the CDR3 reads TGTGCCAGCATCGGGCTAGCGGGAGGGCCTTACGAGCAGTACTTC. Amino acids: CASIGLAGGPYEQYF.

The CDR3 nucleotides are TGTGCCAGCAGCTTAGAAGCTGGTCAGCCCCAGCATTTT. As protein: CASSLEAGQPQHF. The chain employs TRBV7-2 and TRBJ1-5, with no clear D. Germline assignment: CDR1 SGHTA and CDR2 FQGNSA. V was clipped by 1 base and J by 6 bases, with 7 bases between them. This CDR3 has 13 amino acids.

The V and J genes are TRBV7-2 and TRBJ1-5; possible D gene TRBD1, 6 bases. Trimming cost V 4 bases and J 1 base, with 11 bases left between them. In germline, CDR1 is SGHTA, CDR2 FQGNSA. The CDR3 extends over 15 amino acids. DNA for the CDR3: TGTGCCAGCAGCTCCGGGACAATAAGCAATCAGCCCCAGCATTTT. It translates to CASSSGTISNQPQHF.

The chain links TRBV5-1 to TRBJ1-6; D might be TRBD1 (6 bases). This CDR3 contains 14 residues. Germline loops: CDR1 SGHRS, CDR2 YFSETQ. Trimming removed 3 bases at V and 6 bases at J, with 10 bases between. CDR3 region: CASSWADSNSPLHF. The CDR3 nucleotides read TGCGCCAGCAGCTGGGCGGACAGTAATTCACCCCTCCACTTT.

The chain has TRBV6-1 and TRBJ1-5; possibly TRBD1 for D (5 bases). Germline CDR1 is MNHNS and CDR2 is SASEGT. With 2 bases removed from V and 1 base from J, the gap between germline ends came to 15 bases. This CDR3 is 17 amino acids long. CDR3 protein: CASSELGWGESNQPQHF. Here the CDR3 DNA reads TGTGCCAGCAGTGAATTGGGATGGGGGGAAAGCAATCAGCCCCAGCATTTT.

The V call is TRBV5-6, the J call TRBJ1-1; D is unclear. With 2 bases removed from V and 3 bases from J, the gap between germline ends came to 11 bases. CDR1 SGHDT and CDR2 YYEEEE come from the germline V gene. CDR3 size: 14 residues. The CDR3 sequence: CASSFGSSYTEAFF. The CDR3 nucleotides read TGTGCCAGCAGCTTTGGGAGTAGCTACACTGAAGCTTTCTTT.

Concerning this clone: One junction end disagrees with the germline gene, perhaps due to a read error. The V call is TRBV19, the J call TRBJ2-1, with 12 nucleotides matching TRBD2. Germline V gives CDR1 LNHDA, CDR2 SQIVND (reference sequence). There are 15 residues in the CDR3. The CDR3 protein is CASRVTSGGSSEEFF. CDR3 DNA: TGTGCCAGTAGAGTAACTAGCGGGGGGTCGTCTGAGGAGTTCTTC.

The chain uses TRBV12-3 or TRBV12-4 and TRBJ1-2; TRBD1 matches 9 bases. This CDR3 contains 13 residues. Unmatched junction bases numbered 3, after V lost 6 bases and J lost 4 bases. The CDR3 nucleotides read TGTGCCAGCAGCTTGGGACAGGGCTATGGCTACACCTTC. It encodes CASSLGQGYGYTF.

The chain recombines TRBV7-9 with TRBJ1-4; D not resolved. CDR3 length: 13 residues. The germline V gene has CDR1 SEHNR and CDR2 FQNEAQ (reference sequence). Deletions cut 5 bases from V and 4 bases from J, with 8 bases between. This CDR3 reads CASSPQINEKLFF. The CDR3 DNA reads as TGTGCCAGCAGCCCACAGATTAATGAAAAACTGTTTTTT.

The chain is built from TRBV27 and TRBJ1-6; tentative D call: TRBD1 (5 bases). The V end was cut by 4 bases, the J end by 0 bases, with 13 bases between. The CDR3 totals 17 residues. CDR1 is MNHEY and CDR2 is SMNVEV in the germline V gene (reference sequence). CDR3 nucleotides: TGTGCCAGCAGTTCAGCAGGGAGGAGCTCCTATAATTCACCCCTCCACTTT. Translating gives CASSSAGRSSYNSPLHF.

The chain couples TRBV18 to TRBJ1-2, with D perhaps TRBD1 (6 bases). Germline V gives CDR1 KGHSH, CDR2 LQKENI. V was trimmed by 4 bases and J by 2 bases, leaving 8 bases between them. The CDR3 extends over 13 amino acids. Here the CDR3 DNA reads TGTGCCAGCTCACGGGACAAAAACTATGGCTACACCTTC. Amino acid sequence: CASSRDKNYGYTF.

This rearrangement joins TRBV6-4 to TRBJ2-3; perhaps TRBD1 as D (5 bases). The germline gives CDR1 MRHNA, CDR2 SNTAGT. V dropped 0 bases and J dropped 9 bases, with 13 bases sitting between them. The length of the CDR3 is 14 residues. CDR3 DNA sequence: TGTGCCAGCAGTGACTCAGGGGCAGCTGACACGCAGTATTTT. As protein: CASSDSGAADTQYF.

CDR3 amino acids: CASSSGTGWQYF. The CDR3 nucleotides read TGTGCCAGCAGTTCGGGGACAGGGTGGCAGTACTTC. The V call is TRBV12-3 or TRBV12-4, the J call TRBJ2-7, with 9 positions matching TRBD1. This CDR3 comprises 12 residues. Trimming at V came to 4 bases and at J to 9 bases, leaving 4 bases not matched to a gene.

This clone was picked up a small number of times. V and J are TRBV7-2 and TRBJ1-1, with D uncertain. V lost 7 bases to trimming and J lost 0 bases, with 15 bases between them. This CDR3 is built from 15 residues. Germline CDR1 SGHTA, CDR2 FQGNSA. CDR3 DNA: TGTGCCAGCAACCCCCACAAAGTATTGAACACTGAAGCTTTCTTT. Its translation: CASNPHKVLNTEAFF.

The chain is built from TRBV27 and TRBJ1-1, with 10 bases matching TRBD1. The J segment lost 3 bases and the V segment lost 5 bases, leaving 9 bases of the junction unmatched. The germline V gene encodes CDR1 MNHEY and CDR2 SMNVEV (reference sequence). This CDR3 is built from 16 residues. For the CDR3, the DNA is TGTGCCAGCAGTCCAGGGACAGGGGCACTGTACACTGAAGCTTTCTTT. Translating gives CASSPGTGALYTEAFF.

This chain links TRBV28 with TRBJ2-5; no clear D gene. CDR3 length: 14 amino acids. The V end was cut by 2 bases, the J end by 2 bases, with 9 bases between. CDR1 is MDHEN and CDR2 is SYDVKM in the germline V gene. The CDR3 loop is CASSLMEFQETQYF. As DNA, the CDR3 is TGTGCCAGCAGTTTAATGGAGTTTCAAGAGACCCAGTACTTC.